What follows are 31 T cell receptor beta chains derived from one specimen sequenced in a study of technical replicates of blood from a handful of donors. This table comes from immunoSEQ multiplex PCR, and its TCRdb copy is limited to in-frame clones, with some not included. The profile shows 75,000 to 100,000 clones, roughly 96% of them singletons. The sequencing input was T cells isolated from PBMCs. Receptors were obtained from a human donor in good health.

This rearrangement joins TRBV6-1 to TRBJ1-1; D is uncertain. Per germline, CDR1 MNHNS and CDR2 SASEGT. The CDR3 sequence is 14 residues long. Trimming removed 5 bases from V and 0 bases from J, with 10 bases in between. The CDR3 loop is CASSLEFMNTEAFF. Here the CDR3 DNA reads TGTGCCAGCAGTTTAGAGTTCATGAACACTGAAGCTTTCTTT.

Remarks on this clone: In the same sample, other DNA sequences code for this CDR3. The V gene is TRBV6-5, the J gene TRBJ2-7, with 10 positions matching TRBD2. Germline assignment: CDR1 MNHEY and CDR2 SVGAGI. The J segment lost 2 bases and the V segment lost 2 bases, leaving 0 bases of the junction unmatched. The CDR3 runs 14 residues. CDR3 amino acids: CASSYSGRAYEQYF. CDR3 nucleotide sequence: TGTGCCAGCAGTTACAGCGGGAGGGCCTACGAGCAGTACTTC.

The chain uses TRBV10-3 and TRBJ2-1; 7 bases are a match to TRBD1. This CDR3 has 15 residues. Trimming removed 5 bases from V and 6 bases from J; junction bases left unmatched: 10. Per germline, CDR1 ENHRY and CDR2 SYGVKD. The CDR3, as DNA: TGTGCCATCAGTCAGGGGGACGGGACCATCAATGAGCAGTTCTTC. This gives the protein CAISQGDGTINEQFF.

The gene calls are TRBV19 and TRBJ2-7; 7 bases agree with TRBD1. With 10 bases clipped from V and 3 bases from J, the junction kept 12 bases outside the gene matches. Germline V gene lookup returns CDR1 LNHDA and CDR2 SQIVND (reference sequence). CDR3 length equals 14 residues. The CDR3 nucleotides are TGTGCCACCTCAGACCGGGACAGAAGCTACGAGCAGTACTTC. This gives the protein CATSDRDRSYEQYF.

CDR3 sequence (DNA): TGCGCCAGCAGCTTTGCCCAGGGTTCCACTGAAGCTTTCTTT. It translates to CASSFAQGSTEAFF. The chain uses TRBV5-1 and TRBJ1-1; possibly TRBD1 for D (5 bases). CDR3 length: 14 amino acids. Germline-derived CDR1 and CDR2 are SGHRS and YFSETQ. With 2 bases removed from V and 4 bases from J, the gap between germline ends came to 12 bases.

The count of this clone is one. The chain is built from TRBV19 and TRBJ2-2; 8 bases line up with TRBD1. The V gene end was trimmed by 3 bases and the J gene end by 1 base; junction bases not matched to a gene: 1. CDR1 and CDR2 from the germline V gene are LNHDA and SQIVND (reference sequence). CDR3 length: 15 residues. The CDR3 spells CASSIGTGNTGELFF. As DNA, the CDR3 is TGTGCCAGTAGTATCGGGACAGGGAACACCGGGGAGCTGTTTTTT.

The chain has TRBV7-9 and TRBJ1-1; D may be TRBD1 (5 bases). CDR1 is SEHNR, CDR2 FQNEAQ, per germline (reference sequence). Trimming left V 2 bases short and J 3 bases short, with 19 bases between. The CDR3 runs to 17 residues. DNA for the CDR3: TGTGCCAGCAGCTTAAGCCCCCGGGGGTCGGTGGACACTGAAGCTTTCTTT. Its translation is CASSLSPRGSVDTEAFF.

The J gene is TRBJ2-7, the V gene TRBV15, with 7 bases that match TRBD1. The length of the CDR3 is 13 residues. The V gene end was trimmed by 3 bases and the J gene end by 3 bases; junction bases not matched to a gene: 2. From germline, CDR1 is LNHNV and CDR2 YYDKDF (reference sequence). The CDR3 spells CATSSDRDYEQYF. The CDR3 DNA sequence: TGTGCCACCAGCAGTGACAGGGACTACGAGCAGTACTTC.

This chain links TRBV29-1 with TRBJ2-7; D is unclear. Looked up from germline, CDR1 is SQVTM and CDR2 is ANQGSEA. The length of the CDR3 is 13 residues. Trimming stripped 5 bases from V and 1 base from J, with 12 bases between. The CDR3 bases are TGCAGCGTTTTTCAAAGAGAATCCTACGAGCAGTACTTC. Translating gives CSVFQRESYEQYF.

This chain links TRBV4-1 with TRBJ2-1; D is possibly TRBD2 (6 bases). V was cut by 4 bases and J by 11 bases, with 12 bases left in between. This CDR3 is 12 amino acids long. The V gene's germline CDR1 is MGHRA and CDR2 YSYEKL. CDR3 residues: CASSPIAAKQFF. For the CDR3, the DNA is TGCGCCAGCAGCCCAATAGCGGCTAAGCAGTTCTTC.

The rearrangement joins TRBV7-3 to TRBJ2-7; D is perhaps TRBD1 (6 bases). V dropped 4 bases and J dropped 2 bases, with 12 bases sitting between them. Germline loops: CDR1 SGHTA, CDR2 FQGTGA. The CDR3 is made up of 14 amino acids. The CDR3 DNA reads as TGTGCCAGCAGCTCGCGGCCAGGGGCCTACGAGCAGTACTTC. It yields the protein CASSSRPGAYEQYF.

The V call is TRBV7-9, the J call TRBJ2-7, with D tentatively TRBD1 (6 bases). Germline CDR1 and CDR2: SEHNR and FQNEAQ (reference sequence). This CDR3 spans 12 amino acids. Trimming removed 9 bases at V and 6 bases at J, with 15 bases between. CDR3 DNA sequence: TGTGCCAGTACAGGGCTCCCAGGCGAGCAGTACTTC. The encoded protein is CASTGLPGEQYF. Looking up the rest from reference TRBV7-9 and TRBJ2-7 gives the full variable domain: DTGVSQNPRHKITKRGQNVTFRCDPISEHNRLYWYRQTLGQGPEFLTYFQNEAQLEKSRLLSDRFSAERPKGSFSTLEIQRTEQGDSAMYLCASTGLPGEQYFGPGTRLTVT.

This clone was counted between two and nine times. The chain joins TRBV5-6 to TRBJ1-1; D is possibly TRBD1 (5 bases). There are 14 residues in the CDR3. Trimming pared 1 base from V and 2 bases from J, leaving 9 bases between. Germline V gene data show CDR1 as SGHDT and CDR2 as YYEEEE. This chain's CDR3 is CASSLRGTNTEAFF. The DNA of the CDR3 is TGTGCCAGCAGCTTGAGGGGAACTAACACTGAAGCTTTCTTT.

The V gene is TRBV14, the J gene TRBJ2-7, with TRBD1 identical over 8 bases. The V and J ends lost 3 bases and 2 bases, in that order; junction bases with no gene match: 9. This CDR3 has 16 amino acids. Looked up from germline, CDR1 is SGHDN and CDR2 is FVKESK. CDR3 sequence reads: CASSHGDRGFTYEQYF. The CDR3 coding sequence is TGTGCCAGCAGCCATGGTGACAGGGGCTTTACCTACGAGCAGTACTTC. The entire variable domain, with the rest obtained from reference TRBV14 and TRBJ2-7, is as follows: EAGVTQFPSHSVIEKGQTVTLRCDPISGHDNLYWYRRVMGKEIKFLLHFVKESKQDESGMPNNRFLAERTGGTYSTLKVQPAELEDSGVYFCASSHGDRGFTYEQYFGPGTRLTVT.

The V gene is TRBV27, the J gene TRBJ2-3; maybe TRBD1 (6 bases). Germline CDR1 is MNHEY and CDR2 is SMNVEV (reference sequence). The CDR3 is 13 residues long. Trimming took off 7 bases at V and 2 bases at J, with 10 bases between the two ends. In DNA form, the CDR3 reads TGTGCCAGCACAGGACAGAACACAGATACGCAGTATTTT. Its protein product is CASTGQNTDTQYF.

The chain has TRBV10-1 and TRBJ2-1, with D tentatively TRBD2 (5 bases). The CDR3 has 12 residues. Trimming removed 4 bases at V and 8 bases at J, with 9 bases between. Germline assignment: CDR1 WNHNN and CDR2 SYGVQD (reference sequence). The CDR3 DNA reads as TGCGCCAGCAGTGGTCTCGGGGATGAGCAGTTCTTC. It translates to CASSGLGDEQFF.

V usage is TRBV6-5 and J usage is TRBJ1-1, with D hard to call. The V gene's germline CDR1 is MNHEY and CDR2 SVGAGI. The length of the CDR3 is 13 residues. V dropped 7 bases and J dropped 0 bases, with 9 bases sitting between them. Here the CDR3 reads CASKYNLNTEAFF. CDR3 nucleotide sequence: TGTGCCAGCAAGTACAACCTGAACACTGAAGCTTTCTTT.

V usage is TRBV5-1 and J usage is TRBJ1-4, with 7 nucleotides matching TRBD1. Looked up from germline, CDR1 is SGHRS and CDR2 is YFSETQ. CDR3 length equals 15 residues. V lost 3 bases to trimming and J lost 3 bases; unmatched junction nucleotides: 5. CDR3 sequence (DNA): TGCGCCAGCAGCTCATGGACAGGCCCTAATGAAAAACTGTTTTTT. Protein: CASSSWTGPNEKLFF.

This chain connects TRBV9 to TRBJ2-3; D is possibly TRBD2 (6 bases). Germline V lookup: CDR1 SGDLS, CDR2 YYNGEE. The CDR3 contains 15 residues. Deletions cut 2 bases from V and 2 bases from J, with 12 bases between. CDR3 in DNA: TGTGCCAGCAGCGTGCACCGGGACTCCACAGATACGCAGTATTTT. Its translation is CASSVHRDSTDTQYF. Supplemented by reference TRBV9 and TRBJ2-3, the full variable domain reads DSGVTQTPKHLITATGQRVTLRCSPRSGDLSVYWYQQSLDQGLQFLIQYYNGEERAKGNILERFSAQQFPDLHSELNLSSLELGDSALYFCASSVHRDSTDTQYFGPGTRLTVL.

The count of this clone is one. V usage is TRBV5-1 and J usage is TRBJ1-5; unclear D gene. Trimming cost V 2 bases and J 5 bases, with 8 bases left between them. Germline CDR1 and CDR2: SGHRS and YFSETQ. This CDR3 contains 13 residues. Written as DNA, the CDR3 is TGCGCCAGCAGCTTAAGTCGCGATCAGCCCCAGCATTTT. This encodes CASSLSRDQPQHF.

The CDR3 reads CASSVVGGGQASTDTQYF. CDR3 bases: TGTGCCAGCAGCGTAGTAGGGGGTGGGCAGGCTAGCACAGATACGCAGTATTTT. The rearrangement joins TRBV9 to TRBJ2-3; D may be TRBD1 (6 bases). This CDR3 region has 18 residues. Germline V lookup: CDR1 SGDLS, CDR2 YYNGEE. V was shortened by 0 bases and J by 0 bases, with 17 bases between the two germline ends.

The V and J genes are TRBV4-1 and TRBJ2-7; 8 bases agree with TRBD2. The CDR3 is 16 amino acids. V dropped 0 bases and J dropped 1; count of bases not matched to a gene: 5. CDR1 MGHRA and CDR2 YSYEKL come from the germline V gene. The CDR3 nucleotides are TGCGCCAGCAGCCAAGATCCGGGACTAGAGTCCTACGAGCAGTACTTC. Its translation is CASSQDPGLESYEQYF.

The rearrangement links TRBV25-1 to TRBJ1-1; tentatively, D is TRBD1 (6 bases). The CDR3 runs 14 residues. Germline V CDR1 and CDR2: MGHDK, SYGVNS. Deletions cut 2 bases from V and 2 bases from J, with 9 bases between. The CDR3 bases are TGTGCCAGCAGTGAACTGGGGGCAAACACTGAAGCTTTCTTT. Protein: CASSELGANTEAFF.

The genes are TRBV7-9 and TRBJ1-4; 7 bases match TRBD1. The CDR3 runs to 16 residues. J gave up 3 bases and V 5 bases, and 9 bases lay outside the gene matches. CDR1 and CDR2 (germline): SEHNR, FQNEAQ (reference sequence). Here the CDR3 DNA reads TGTGCCAGCAGCCCCAGGGGGGATGGGGCTAATGAAAAACTGTTTTTT. It is translated as CASSPRGDGANEKLFF.

This clone was seen just once. The rearrangement joins TRBV7-2 to TRBJ2-1; the D gene is possibly TRBD2 (5 bases). Germline V lookup: CDR1 SGHTA, CDR2 FQGNSA. V was cut by 5 bases and J by 6 bases, with 23 bases left in between. CDR3 length: 17 residues. CDR3 bases: TGTGCCAGCAGCAAACTGGTAACTAGTTCCAATCGCAATGAGCAGTTCTTC. Translated, it gives CASSKLVTSSNRNEQFF. Based on the CDR3 plus reference TRBV7-2 and TRBJ2-1, the full variable domain is GAGVSQSPSNKVTEKGKDVELRCDPISGHTALYWYRQSLGQGLEFLIYFQGNSAPDKSGLPSDRFSAERTGGSVSTLTIQRTQQEDSAVYLCASSKLVTSSNRNEQFFGPGTRLTVL.

The gene calls are TRBV30 and TRBJ2-1; 13 bases agree with TRBD2. Germline V gives CDR1 GTSNPN, CDR2 SVGIG (reference sequence). The CDR3 runs to 16 residues. V trimming: 3 bases; J trimming: 4 bases; junction bases outside the gene matches: 6. For the CDR3, the DNA is TGTGCCTGGAGAACGGGGACTAGCGGGACTTACAATGAGCAGTTCTTC. It specifies CAWRTGTSGTYNEQFF. Full variable domain (missing parts from reference TRBV30 and TRBJ2-1): SQTIHQWPATLVQPVGSPLSLECTVEGTSNPNLYWYRQAAGRGLQLLFYSVGIGQISSEVPQNLSASRPQDRQFILSSKKLLLSDSGFYLCAWRTGTSGTYNEQFFGPGTRLTVL.

This chain links TRBV5-4 with TRBJ2-1, with 9 bases matching TRBD2. Germline CDR1 and CDR2: SGHNT and YYREEE (reference sequence). Unmatched junction bases numbered 1, after V lost 2 bases and J lost 7 bases. This CDR3 region has 13 residues. Written as DNA, the CDR3 is TGTGCCAGCAGCTTTAGCGGGAGTAATGAGCAGTTCTTC. Translated, it gives CASSFSGSNEQFF.

The chain links TRBV30 to TRBJ1-3; tentative D call: TRBD1 (5 bases). The CDR3 is 14 amino acids. Trimming took 4 bases from V and 1 from J, leaving 11 bases between them. Germline V lookup: CDR1 GTSNPN, CDR2 SVGIG (reference sequence). CDR3 region: CAWTTGSSGNTIYF. The CDR3 coding sequence is TGTGCCTGGACAACAGGCTCTTCTGGAAACACCATATATTTT.

The chain is built from TRBV5-4 and TRBJ2-7; 10 nucleotides agree with TRBD2. With V trimmed by 4 bases and J by 6 bases, 7 bases remained unmatched. Per the germline V gene, CDR1 is SGHNT and CDR2 is YYREEE (reference sequence). The length of the CDR3 is 14 residues. The CDR3 region is CASSLLAGATEQYF. CDR3 in DNA: TGTGCCAGCAGCCTCCTAGCGGGAGCGACCGAGCAGTACTTC.

The V and J genes are TRBV28 and TRBJ1-2; 7 bases are shared with TRBD1. V trimming: 8 bases; J trimming: 8 bases; junction bases outside the gene matches: 14. Germline V gene lookup returns CDR1 MDHEN and CDR2 SYDVKM. The CDR3 totals 14 residues. CDR3 coding DNA: TGTGCCAGCCTCAGACAGGGCGGTCGAAGAGGCTACACCTTC. Its translation is CASLRQGGRRGYTF.

The rearrangement uses TRBV2 and TRBJ2-7; TRBD2 agrees at 8 bases. The CDR3 spans 14 residues. From germline, CDR1 is SNHLY and CDR2 FYNNEI. The J segment lost 7 bases and the V segment lost 8 bases, leaving 13 bases of the junction unmatched. The CDR3 here is CASSITGGPGEQYF. DNA for the CDR3: TGTGCCAGCTCGATAACGGGAGGGCCGGGTGAGCAGTACTTC.